This T cell receptor (beta chain) was documented in a study of blood T cell repertoires in COVID-19. The wider study: COVID-19 samples from acute and convalescent phases originated in the United States, Italy and Spain.

V dropped 2 bases and J dropped 7 bases, with 8 bases sitting between them. The CDR3 is 12 residues long. The germline V gene encodes CDR1 SNHLY and CDR2 FYNNEI. The protocol was immunoSEQ multiplex PCR, while the TCRdb copy is restricted to in-frame clones and leaves out a portion. Found here are 40,000 to 50,000 clones, 75% to 90% of them singletons; the top ten hold under 2.5%. Seattle's cohort entered during active infection and was followed longitudinally. The chain recombines TRBV2 with TRBJ1-1, with D unresolved. The material sequenced was peripheral blood. The receptor comes from a woman older than 75 with COVID-19, enrolled during active disease. DNA for the CDR3: TGTGCCAGCAGTGAATGGGCCCGTGAAGCTTTCTTT. Residues: CASSEWAREAFF. Drawing the rest from reference TRBV2 and TRBJ1-1, the complete variable domain is EPEVTQTPSHQVTQMGQEVILRCVPISNHLYFYWYRQILGQKVEFLVSFYNNEISEKSEIFDDQFSVERPDGSNFTLKIRSTKLEDSAMYFCASSEWAREAFFGQGTRLTVV.